The 28 T cell receptor beta chains below come from one sample, sequenced in a study of shared clonotypes between healthy human individuals. Data came from immunoSEQ multiplex PCR; TCRdb stores just in-frame clones and leaves some out. The sample has 600,000 to 700,000 clones, 73% seen once. What was sequenced was memory CD4+ T cells sorted from blood. Stated subset: CD45RA-negative fraction. Receptors were obtained from a woman between 25 and 40 years old in good health.

The chain joins TRBV6-1 to TRBJ2-7; no reliable D call. CDR1 is MNHNS, CDR2 SASEGT, per germline. The CDR3 runs 13 residues. Deletions cut 5 bases from V and 7 bases from J, with 15 bases between. DNA of the CDR3: TGTGCCAGCAGTTCCCACGGTCCCGGGGAGCAGTACTTC. It yields the protein CASSSHGPGEQYF.

V is TRBV19 and J is TRBJ1-2; 7 positions match TRBD1. Germline V gives CDR1 LNHDA, CDR2 SQIVND (reference sequence). This CDR3 spans 13 amino acids. V dropped 6 bases and J dropped 10; count of bases not matched to a gene: 11. Written as DNA, the CDR3 is TGTGCCAGTAGCTGGGACAGAAAAACAGCCTACACCTTC. Its protein is CASSWDRKTAYTF. The full variable domain, rest sourced from reference TRBV19 and TRBJ1-2, is DGGITQSPKYLFRKEGQNVTLSCEQNLNHDAMYWYRQDPGQGLRLIYYSQIVNDFQKGDIAEGYSVSREKKESFPLTVTSAQKNPTAFYLCASSWDRKTAYTFGSGTRLTVV.

This clone was observed at least ten times. V gene TRBV27 combines with J gene TRBJ2-7; TRBD2 matches at 7 bases. Germline values: CDR1 MNHEY, CDR2 SMNVEV (reference sequence). V dropped 7 bases and J dropped 2; count of bases not matched to a gene: 8. This CDR3 has 14 residues. In DNA form, the CDR3 reads TGTGCCAGCAAGGGAGGGAGAGGAACCTACGAGCAGTACTTC. The encoded protein is CASKGGRGTYEQYF.

This rearrangement joins TRBV7-2 to TRBJ2-3; D not certain. Germline V gives CDR1 SGHTA, CDR2 FQGNSA. Trimming stripped 4 bases from V and 0 bases from J, with 11 bases between. The CDR3 is 15 amino acids. The CDR3: CASSSSVMSTDTQYF. CDR3 bases: TGTGCCAGCAGCTCCTCTGTTATGAGCACAGATACGCAGTATTTT.

This clone was seen repeatedly, ten times or more. The chain links TRBV6-1 to TRBJ2-1, with D perhaps being TRBD1 or TRBD2 (6 bases each). Trimming shortened V by 5 bases and J by 3 bases, and 14 bases separated the two germline ends. The CDR3 is made up of 15 amino acids. Germline loops: CDR1 MNHNS, CDR2 SASEGT. The CDR3 DNA reads as TGTGCCAGCAGTCCCAGCGGAGGGGGCTACAATGAGCAGTTCTTC. It is translated as CASSPSGGGYNEQFF.

The rearrangement joins TRBV28 to TRBJ2-1; the D gene could be TRBD1 or TRBD2 (5 bases each). Per the germline V gene, CDR1 is MDHEN and CDR2 is SYDVKM. The V gene lost 5 bases and the J gene lost 9 bases, with 26 bases spanning the gap. This CDR3 comprises 17 residues. CDR3 sequence reads: CASSLSRDGHAFGEQFF. The CDR3 nucleotides are TGTGCCAGCAGTCTCTCCCGGGATGGACACGCCTTCGGTGAGCAGTTCTTC.

This rearrangement joins TRBV19 to TRBJ1-5, with D perhaps TRBD1 (5 bases). Trimming removed 4 bases at V and 6 bases at J, with 10 bases between. CDR3 length: 13 amino acids. In germline, CDR1 is LNHDA, CDR2 SQIVND (reference sequence). The CDR3 sequence: CASSKQGAQPQHF. As DNA, the CDR3 is TGTGCCAGTAGTAAGCAGGGCGCTCAGCCCCAGCATTTT. Supplemented by reference TRBV19 and TRBJ1-5, the full variable domain reads DGGITQSPKYLFRKEGQNVTLSCEQNLNHDAMYWYRQDPGQGLRLIYYSQIVNDFQKGDIAEGYSVSREKKESFPLTVTSAQKNPTAFYLCASSKQGAQPQHFGDGTRLSIL.

The chain carries TRBV19 and TRBJ2-3; TRBD1 aligns across 10 bases. V dropped 5 bases and J dropped 2; count of bases not matched to a gene: 4. The CDR3 extends over 15 amino acids. Germline-derived CDR1 and CDR2 are LNHDA and SQIVND (reference sequence). DNA of the CDR3: TGTGCCAGTAGTGGCGGGACAGGGGACACAGATACGCAGTATTTT. This sequence encodes CASSGGTGDTDTQYF.

As regards this clone: Being one base from a much bigger clone, this may be a read error. The same CDR3 is also encoded by other DNA sequences in this sample. The J gene is TRBJ2-3, the V gene TRBV5-1, with D maybe TRBD1 (5 bases). Trimming pared 2 bases from V and 4 bases from J, leaving 5 bases between. The CDR3 sequence is 12 residues long. In germline, CDR1 is SGHRS, CDR2 YFSETQ. This chain's CDR3 is CASSLGADTQYF. The CDR3 nucleotides read TGCGCCAGCAGCTTAGGGGCAGATACGCAGTATTTT.

CDR3 loop: CASSTGTPPYEQYF. The CDR3 DNA reads TGTGCCAGTAGTACCGGGACCCCGCCCTACGAGCAGTACTTC. The rearrangement joins TRBV27 to TRBJ2-7; D tentatively reads TRBD1 or TRBD2 (5 bases each). Germline V gene sequence: CDR1 MNHEY, CDR2 SMNVEV (reference sequence). V was cut by 9 bases and J by 2 bases, with 17 bases left in between. There are 14 residues in the CDR3.

The chain employs TRBV28 and TRBJ2-7, with TRBD2 matching over 12 bases. This CDR3 has 14 residues. The V segment lost 4 bases and the J segment 8 bases; nucleotides outside the gene matches: 6. Germline loops: CDR1 MDHEN, CDR2 SYDVKM. CDR3 DNA sequence: TGTGCCAGCAGTTCCCTAGCGGGAGGGAGGAAGCAGTACTTC. Protein sequence: CASSSLAGGRKQYF.

In this sample, this clone turned up many times. This chain uses TRBV13 with TRBJ1-2; 7 bases line up with TRBD1. The germline gives CDR1 PRHDT, CDR2 FYEKMQ (reference sequence). CDR3 length: 15 residues. V shed 5 bases, J shed 2 bases, and the junction held 8 bases outside the gene matches. The CDR3 here is CASSTRRTGNYGYTF. The CDR3 DNA follows: TGTGCCAGCAGCACCAGAAGGACAGGCAACTATGGCTACACCTTC.

The gene calls are TRBV4-1 and TRBJ2-7; maybe TRBD1 (5 bases). V was trimmed by 4 bases and J by 3 bases, leaving 13 bases between them. Germline assignment: CDR1 MGHRA and CDR2 YSYEKL. This CDR3 has 14 amino acids. CDR3: CASSPAQGLYEQYF. In nucleotides, the CDR3 is TGCGCCAGCAGCCCCGCGCAGGGCCTCTACGAGCAGTACTTC.

About this clone: Distinct nucleotide sequences in the sample also encode this CDR3. This rearrangement joins TRBV2 to TRBJ1-5, with a possible D match to TRBD1 (5 bases). Trimming pared 5 bases from V and 5 bases from J, leaving 10 bases between. The CDR3 sequence is 13 residues long. Germline CDR1 and CDR2: SNHLY and FYNNEI. Here the CDR3 DNA reads TGTGCCAGCAGTCTGGGGGGAGATCAGCCCCAGCATTTT. Residues: CASSLGGDQPQHF.

The chain employs TRBV6-1 and TRBJ2-1; TRBD1 aligns across 9 bases. Germline loops: CDR1 MNHNS, CDR2 SASEGT. Trimming removed 8 bases from V and 7 bases from J; junction bases left unmatched: 12. CDR3 length equals 15 residues. This CDR3 reads CASSLMGQGVNEQFF. Written as DNA, the CDR3 is TGTGCCAGCTCCTTAATGGGACAGGGTGTTAATGAGCAGTTCTTC.

This clone was detected a few times. The chain uses TRBV28 and TRBJ1-5; a weak D match, TRBD1 (5 bases). CDR3 length equals 13 residues. V was cut by 5 bases and J by 11 bases, with 16 bases left in between. CDR1 is MDHEN, CDR2 SYDVKM, per germline. This CDR3 is CASSRDQFRAQHF. The CDR3, as DNA: TGTGCCAGCAGTCGGGACCAGTTTCGGGCCCAGCATTTT.

There are a few counts of this clone. The genes are TRBV2 and TRBJ1-1; D perhaps matches TRBD1 (5 bases). The germline V gene encodes CDR1 SNHLY and CDR2 FYNNEI. The V and J ends lost 7 bases and 2 bases respectively, with 14 bases between them. CDR3 length: 14 residues. The CDR3: CASKNQGGNTEAFF. The CDR3 DNA reads as TGTGCCAGCAAGAATCAGGGAGGAAACACTGAAGCTTTCTTT.

Written as DNA, the CDR3 is TGTGCCAGCAGCTTGGAGTTTGAAGCTTTCTTT. Translated: CASSLEFEAFF. This sequence joins TRBV5-6 and TRBJ1-1, with D unresolved. V shed 0 bases and J shed 7 bases, with 4 bases lying between them. The CDR3 covers 11 residues. Germline V gives CDR1 SGHDT, CDR2 YYEEEE.

This clone was picked up a small number of times. This sample includes further DNA sequences coding for the same CDR3. The genes are TRBV2 and TRBJ1-5; 8 bases map to TRBD1. This CDR3 region has 13 residues. Trimming at V came to 6 bases and at J to 4 bases, leaving 2 bases not matched to a gene. The germline V gene has CDR1 SNHLY and CDR2 FYNNEI. CDR3 coding DNA: TGTGCCAGCAGAGGGACAGGTAATCAGCCCCAGCATTTT. Protein sequence: CASRGTGNQPQHF. The full variable domain, completed using reference TRBV2 and TRBJ1-5, is EPEVTQTPSHQVTQMGQEVILRCVPISNHLYFYWYRQILGQKVEFLVSFYNNEISEKSEIFDDQFSVERPDGSNFTLKIRSTKLEDSAMYFCASRGTGNQPQHFGDGTRLSIL.

V usage is TRBV14 and J usage is TRBJ1-1; TRBD1 might be the D (5 bases). Per germline, CDR1 SGHDN and CDR2 FVKESK. The CDR3 runs 15 residues. V was cut by 1 base and J by 0 bases, with 9 bases left in between. This CDR3 reads CASSQGAGLNTEAFF. CDR3 sequence (DNA): TGTGCCAGCAGCCAAGGGGCAGGGCTGAACACTGAAGCTTTCTTT.

The chain has TRBV6-1 and TRBJ2-7; the match to TRBD2 covers 10 bases. The CDR3 has 16 residues. The V segment lost 1 base and the J segment 4 bases; nucleotides outside the gene matches: 7. Germline CDR1 and CDR2: MNHNS and SASEGT. The CDR3 protein is CASSEVPSGRGYEQYF. The CDR3 DNA reads as TGTGCCAGCAGTGAAGTCCCGAGCGGGAGGGGATACGAGCAGTACTTC.

The chain is built from TRBV7-7 and TRBJ2-2; D gene unclear. The CDR3 consists of 11 residues. The V and J ends lost 4 bases and 8 bases respectively, with 5 bases between them. From germline, CDR1 is SSHAT and CDR2 FNYEAQ (reference sequence). CDR3 protein: CASSSTGELFF. DNA for the CDR3: TGTGCCAGCAGCTCCACTGGGGAGCTGTTTTTT.

The V call is TRBV7-2, the J call TRBJ2-7; TRBD2 matches at 12 bases. The CDR3 covers 15 residues. V was clipped by 1 base and J by 6 bases; unmatched bases: 4. The V gene's germline CDR1 is SGHTA and CDR2 FQGNSA. The CDR3 spells CASSLVALAGGEQYF. As DNA, the CDR3 is TGTGCCAGCAGCTTAGTGGCACTAGCGGGAGGCGAGCAGTACTTC.

The chain combines TRBV7-2 with TRBJ1-4, with D possibly matching TRBD1 (6 bases). Germline V gene lookup returns CDR1 SGHTA and CDR2 FQGNSA. Trimming took off 5 bases at V and 3 bases at J, with 13 bases between the two ends. This CDR3 has 15 residues. The CDR3 nucleotides read TGTGCCAGCAGCCACCGAGGGGGAGCTAATGAAAAACTGTTTTTT. This sequence encodes CASSHRGGANEKLFF.

Comment on this clone: The sample carries other DNA sequences with the same CDR3. The V call is TRBV7-2, the J call TRBJ2-3, with TRBD2 identical over 13 bases. With V trimmed by 5 bases and J by 4 bases, 6 bases remained unmatched. The CDR3 is made up of 16 amino acids. The germline V gene has CDR1 SGHTA and CDR2 FQGNSA. The CDR3 reads CASSLRLAGGPDTQYF. As DNA, the CDR3 is TGTGCCAGCAGCCTACGACTAGCGGGGGGACCAGATACGCAGTATTTT.

The V and J genes are TRBV5-1 and TRBJ1-1, with D perhaps TRBD1 (5 bases). Deletions cut 4 bases from V and 11 bases from J, with 21 bases between. Germline values: CDR1 SGHRS, CDR2 YFSETQ. The CDR3 has 14 residues. CDR3 amino acids: CASSESGTGIQAFF. The CDR3 nucleotides are TGCGCCAGCAGCGAGTCCGGGACCGGAATACAGGCTTTCTTT.

The chain is built from TRBV28 and TRBJ1-3; TRBD1 agrees at 7 bases. V lost 6 bases and J lost 0; bases outside the gene matches: 5. The germline V gene has CDR1 MDHEN and CDR2 SYDVKM. The CDR3 is made up of 15 amino acids. The CDR3 nucleotides read TGTGCCAGCAGAGCAGGGGGAGGCTCTGGAAACACCATATATTTT. As protein: CASRAGGGSGNTIYF.

The V and J genes are TRBV19 and TRBJ1-1; tentative D call: TRBD1 (5 bases). The germline V and J ends were trimmed by 5 bases and 0 bases, with 13 bases remaining between them. Germline assignment: CDR1 LNHDA and CDR2 SQIVND (reference sequence). This CDR3 spans 15 amino acids. The CDR3 DNA is TGTGCCAGTAGTGCCTCGACAGATATGAACACTGAAGCTTTCTTT. This sequence encodes CASSASTDMNTEAFF.